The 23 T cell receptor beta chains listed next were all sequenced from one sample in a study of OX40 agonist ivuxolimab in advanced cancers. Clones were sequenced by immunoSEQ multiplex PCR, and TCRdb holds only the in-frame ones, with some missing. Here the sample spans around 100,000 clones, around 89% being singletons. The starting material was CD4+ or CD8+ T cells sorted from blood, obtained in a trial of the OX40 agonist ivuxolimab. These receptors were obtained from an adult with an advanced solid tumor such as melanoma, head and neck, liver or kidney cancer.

The CDR3 protein is CASNSGRTYEQYF. The CDR3 DNA reads as TGTGCCAGCAACTCCGGGAGAACCTACGAGCAGTACTTC. The chain uses TRBV6-6 and TRBJ2-7, with TRBD2 as a possible D gene (6 bases). Germline lookup yields CDR1 MNHNY and CDR2 SVGAGI (reference sequence). This CDR3 contains 13 residues. Trimming took off 7 bases at V and 2 bases at J, with 12 bases between the two ends.

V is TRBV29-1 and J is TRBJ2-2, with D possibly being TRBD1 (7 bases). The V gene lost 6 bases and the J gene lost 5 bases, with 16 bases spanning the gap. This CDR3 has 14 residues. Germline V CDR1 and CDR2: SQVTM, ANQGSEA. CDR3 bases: TGCAGCGTAGGGGGGACAGTTCGAACCGGGGAGCTGTTTTTT. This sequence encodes CSVGGTVRTGELFF.

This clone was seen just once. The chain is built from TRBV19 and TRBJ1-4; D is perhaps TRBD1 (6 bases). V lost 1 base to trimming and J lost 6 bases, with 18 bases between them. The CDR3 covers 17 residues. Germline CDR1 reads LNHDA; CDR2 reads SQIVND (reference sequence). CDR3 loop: CASSIGVRGRKDEKLFF. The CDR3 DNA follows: TGTGCCAGTAGTATAGGAGTCCGGGGGCGCAAGGATGAAAAACTGTTTTTT.

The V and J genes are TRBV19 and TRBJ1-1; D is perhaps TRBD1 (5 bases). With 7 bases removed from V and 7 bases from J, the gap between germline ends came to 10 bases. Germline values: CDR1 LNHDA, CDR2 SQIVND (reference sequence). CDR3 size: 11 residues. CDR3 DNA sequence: TGTGCCAGTACAGGGATATTTGAAGCTTTCTTT. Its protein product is CASTGIFEAFF. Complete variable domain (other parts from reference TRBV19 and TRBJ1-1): DGGITQSPKYLFRKEGQNVTLSCEQNLNHDAMYWYRQDPGQGLRLIYYSQIVNDFQKGDIAEGYSVSREKKESFPLTVTSAQKNPTAFYLCASTGIFEAFFGQGTRLTVV.

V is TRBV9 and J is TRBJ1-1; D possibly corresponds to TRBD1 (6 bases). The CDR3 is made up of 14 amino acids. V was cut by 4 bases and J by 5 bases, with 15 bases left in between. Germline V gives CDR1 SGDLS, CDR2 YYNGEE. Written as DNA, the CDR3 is TGTGCCAGCAGCCCCGAGGGGGTCCCGACTGAAGCTTTCTTT. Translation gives CASSPEGVPTEAFF.

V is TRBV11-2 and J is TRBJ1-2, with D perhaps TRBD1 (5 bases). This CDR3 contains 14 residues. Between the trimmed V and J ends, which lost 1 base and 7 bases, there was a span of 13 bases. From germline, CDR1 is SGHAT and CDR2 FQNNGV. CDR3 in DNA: TGTGCCAGCAGCTTAGGGTCGGCTAGGGGTGGCTACACCTTC. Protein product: CASSLGSARGGYTF. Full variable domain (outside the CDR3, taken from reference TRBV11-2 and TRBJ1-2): EAGVAQSPRYKIIEKRQSVAFWCNPISGHATLYWYQQILGQGPKLLIQFQNNGVVDDSQLPKDRFSAERLKGVDSTLKIQPAKLEDSAVYLCASSLGSARGGYTFGSGTRLTVV.

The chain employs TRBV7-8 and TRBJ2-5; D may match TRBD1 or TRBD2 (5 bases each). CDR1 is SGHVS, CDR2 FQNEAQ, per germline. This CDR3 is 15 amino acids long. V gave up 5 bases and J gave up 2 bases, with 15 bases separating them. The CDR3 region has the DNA TGTGCCAGCAGCCCAGGGTCTTGGGAGCAAGAGACCCAGTACTTC. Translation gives CASSPGSWEQETQYF. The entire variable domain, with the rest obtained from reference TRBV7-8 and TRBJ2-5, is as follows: GAGVSQSPRYKVAKRGQDVALRCDPISGHVSLFWYQQALGQGPEFLTYFQNEAQLDKSGLPSDRFFAERPEGSVSTLKIQRTQQEDSAVYLCASSPGSWEQETQYFGPGTRLLVL.

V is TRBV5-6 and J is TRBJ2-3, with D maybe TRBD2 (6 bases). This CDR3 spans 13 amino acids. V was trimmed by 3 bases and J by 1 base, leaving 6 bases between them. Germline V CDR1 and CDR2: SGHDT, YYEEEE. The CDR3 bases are TGTGCCAGCAGCTGGGGGGGCACAGATACGCAGTATTTT. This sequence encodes CASSWGGTDTQYF.

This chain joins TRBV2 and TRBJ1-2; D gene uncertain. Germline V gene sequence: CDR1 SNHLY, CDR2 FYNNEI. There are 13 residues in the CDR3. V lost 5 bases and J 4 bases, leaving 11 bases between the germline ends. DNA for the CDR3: TGTGCCAGCAGTAGTGACCAAGGCTATGGCTACACCTTC. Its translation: CASSSDQGYGYTF. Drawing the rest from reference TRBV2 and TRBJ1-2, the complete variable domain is EPEVTQTPSHQVTQMGQEVILRCVPISNHLYFYWYRQILGQKVEFLVSFYNNEISEKSEIFDDQFSVERPDGSNFTLKIRSTKLEDSAMYFCASSSDQGYGYTFGSGTRLTVV.

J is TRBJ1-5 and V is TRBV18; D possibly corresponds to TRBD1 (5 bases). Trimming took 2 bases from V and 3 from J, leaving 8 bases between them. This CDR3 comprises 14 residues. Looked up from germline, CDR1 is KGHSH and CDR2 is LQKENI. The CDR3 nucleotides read TGTGCCAGCTCACCATCAGGGAACAATCAGCCCCAGCATTTT. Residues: CASSPSGNNQPQHF.

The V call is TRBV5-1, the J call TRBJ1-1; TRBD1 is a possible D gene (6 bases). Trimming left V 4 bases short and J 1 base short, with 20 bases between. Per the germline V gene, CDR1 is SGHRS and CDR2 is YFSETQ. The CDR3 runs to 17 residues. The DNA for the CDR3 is TGCGCCAGCAGCCCCGGAGGTAGGGGGGAGCGGAACACTGAAGCTTTCTTT. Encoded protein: CASSPGGRGERNTEAFF.

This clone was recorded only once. The CDR3 here is CASSLGTGNEQFF. CDR3 DNA: TGTGCCAGCAGTTTAGGGACAGGGAATGAGCAGTTCTTC. This rearrangement joins TRBV27 to TRBJ2-1; 9 nucleotides agree with TRBD1. The CDR3 length is 13 residues. V was clipped by 2 bases and J by 7 bases; unmatched bases: 0. Per germline, CDR1 MNHEY and CDR2 SMNVEV (reference sequence).

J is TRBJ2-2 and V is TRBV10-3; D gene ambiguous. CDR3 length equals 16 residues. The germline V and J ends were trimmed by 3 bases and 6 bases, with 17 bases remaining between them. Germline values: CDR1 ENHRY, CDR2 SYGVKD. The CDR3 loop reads CAISDPRVGNPGELFF. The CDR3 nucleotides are TGTGCCATCAGTGACCCCCGTGTGGGGAATCCCGGGGAGCTGTTTTTT.

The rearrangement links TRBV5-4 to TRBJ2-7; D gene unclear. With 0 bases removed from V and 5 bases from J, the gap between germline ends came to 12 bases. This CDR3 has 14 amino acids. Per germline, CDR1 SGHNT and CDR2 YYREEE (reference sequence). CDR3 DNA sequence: TGTGCCAGCAGCTTGGGTGCAGGTCCTAACGAGCAGTACTTC. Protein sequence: CASSLGAGPNEQYF.

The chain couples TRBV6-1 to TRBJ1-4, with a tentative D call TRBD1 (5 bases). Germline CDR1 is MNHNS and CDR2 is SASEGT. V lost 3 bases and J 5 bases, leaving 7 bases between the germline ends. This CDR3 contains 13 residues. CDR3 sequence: CASSDRQNEKLFF. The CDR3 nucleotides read TGTGCCAGCAGTGACAGACAGAATGAAAAACTGTTTTTT.

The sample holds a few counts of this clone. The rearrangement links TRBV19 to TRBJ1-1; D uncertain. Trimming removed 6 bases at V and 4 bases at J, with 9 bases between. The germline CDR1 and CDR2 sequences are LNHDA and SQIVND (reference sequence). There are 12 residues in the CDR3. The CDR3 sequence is CASSPEGTEAFF. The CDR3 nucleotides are TGTGCCAGTAGCCCGGAAGGCACTGAAGCTTTCTTT.

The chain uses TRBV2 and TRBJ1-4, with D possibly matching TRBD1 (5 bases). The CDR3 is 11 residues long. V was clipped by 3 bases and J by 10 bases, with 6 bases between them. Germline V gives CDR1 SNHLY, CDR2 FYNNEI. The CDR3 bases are TGTGCCAGCAGTGACGGGGGAAAACTGTTTTTT. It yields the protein CASSDGGKLFF.

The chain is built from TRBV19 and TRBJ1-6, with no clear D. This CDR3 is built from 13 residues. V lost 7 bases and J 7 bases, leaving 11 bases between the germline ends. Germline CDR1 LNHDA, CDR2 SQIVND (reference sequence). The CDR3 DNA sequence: TGTGCCAGTAAGGCGGACGGGAATTCACCCCTCCACTTT. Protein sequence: CASKADGNSPLHF.

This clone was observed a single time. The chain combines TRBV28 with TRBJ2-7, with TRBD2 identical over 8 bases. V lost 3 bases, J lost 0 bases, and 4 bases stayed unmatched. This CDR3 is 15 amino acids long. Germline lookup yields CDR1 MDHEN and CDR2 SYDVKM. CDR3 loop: CASSFGGRNSYEQYF. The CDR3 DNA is TGTGCCAGCAGTTTCGGCGGGAGGAACTCCTACGAGCAGTACTTC.

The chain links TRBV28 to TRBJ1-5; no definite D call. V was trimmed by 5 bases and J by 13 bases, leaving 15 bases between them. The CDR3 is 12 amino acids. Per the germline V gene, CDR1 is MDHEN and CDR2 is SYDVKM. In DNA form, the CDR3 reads TGTGCCAGCAGTCCCCCCCCGGCAGAGCAGCATTTT. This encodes CASSPPPAEQHF.

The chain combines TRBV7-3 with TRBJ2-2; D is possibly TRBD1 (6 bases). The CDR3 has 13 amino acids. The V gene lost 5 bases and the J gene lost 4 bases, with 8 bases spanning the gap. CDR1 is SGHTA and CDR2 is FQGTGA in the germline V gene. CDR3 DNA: TGTGCCAGCAGCCTCAGGGGCACCGGGGAGCTGTTTTTT. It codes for CASSLRGTGELFF.

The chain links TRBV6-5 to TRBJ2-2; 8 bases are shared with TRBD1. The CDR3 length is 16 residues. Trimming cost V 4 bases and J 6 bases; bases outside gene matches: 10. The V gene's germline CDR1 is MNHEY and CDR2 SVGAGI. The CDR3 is CASSLGQGQLPGELFF. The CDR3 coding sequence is TGTGCCAGCAGTTTAGGACAGGGCCAACTTCCCGGGGAGCTGTTTTTT.

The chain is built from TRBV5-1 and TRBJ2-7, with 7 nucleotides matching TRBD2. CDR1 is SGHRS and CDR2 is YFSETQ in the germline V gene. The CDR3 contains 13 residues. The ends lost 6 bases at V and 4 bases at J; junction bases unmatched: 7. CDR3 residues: CASKREGIYEQYF. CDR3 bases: TGCGCCAGCAAGAGGGAGGGGATATACGAGCAGTACTTC. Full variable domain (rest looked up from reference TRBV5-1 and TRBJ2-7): KAGVTQTPRYLIKTRGQQVTLSCSPISGHRSVSWYQQTPGQGLQFLFEYFSETQRNKGNFPGRFSGRQFSNSRSEMNVSTLELGDSALYLCASKREGIYEQYFGPGTRLTVT.